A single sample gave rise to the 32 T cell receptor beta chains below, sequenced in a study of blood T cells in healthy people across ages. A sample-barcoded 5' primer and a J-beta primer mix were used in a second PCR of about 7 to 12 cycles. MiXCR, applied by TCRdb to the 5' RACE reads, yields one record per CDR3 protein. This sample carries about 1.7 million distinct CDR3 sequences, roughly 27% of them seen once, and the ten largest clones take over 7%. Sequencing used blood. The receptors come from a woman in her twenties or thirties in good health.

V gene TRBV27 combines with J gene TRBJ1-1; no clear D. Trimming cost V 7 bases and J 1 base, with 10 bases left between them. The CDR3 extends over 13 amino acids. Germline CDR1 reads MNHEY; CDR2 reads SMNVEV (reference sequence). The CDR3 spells CASKIGGNTEAFF. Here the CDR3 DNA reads TGTGCCAGCAAAATCGGTGGGAACACTGAAGCTTTCTTT.

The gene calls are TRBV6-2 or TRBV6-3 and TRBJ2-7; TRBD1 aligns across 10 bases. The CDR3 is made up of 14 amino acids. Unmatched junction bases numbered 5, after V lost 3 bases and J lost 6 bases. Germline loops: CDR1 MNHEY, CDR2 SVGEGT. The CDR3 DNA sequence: TGTGCCAGCAGTTATACGACAGGGGGCGGCGAGCAGTACTTC. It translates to CASSYTTGGGEQYF.

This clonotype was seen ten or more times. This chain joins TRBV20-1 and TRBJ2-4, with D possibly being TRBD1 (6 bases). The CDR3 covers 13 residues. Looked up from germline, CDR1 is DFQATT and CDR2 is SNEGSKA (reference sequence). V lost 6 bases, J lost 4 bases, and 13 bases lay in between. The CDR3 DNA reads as TGCAGTGCCCCGGAAGGGGGTAAAAACATTCAGTACTTC. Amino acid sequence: CSAPEGGKNIQYF.

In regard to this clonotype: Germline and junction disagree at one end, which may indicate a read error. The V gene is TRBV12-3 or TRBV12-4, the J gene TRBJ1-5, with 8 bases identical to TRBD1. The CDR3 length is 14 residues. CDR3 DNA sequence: TGTACCAGCAGTTTATCAGGGGGCGCCCAGCCCCAGCATTTT. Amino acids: CTSSLSGGAQPQHF.

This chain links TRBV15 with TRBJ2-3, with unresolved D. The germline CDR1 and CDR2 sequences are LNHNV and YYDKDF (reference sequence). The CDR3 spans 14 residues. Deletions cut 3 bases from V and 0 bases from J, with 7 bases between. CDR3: CATSRSRSTDTQYF. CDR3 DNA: TGTGCCACCAGCAGGAGTCGGAGCACAGATACGCAGTATTTT.

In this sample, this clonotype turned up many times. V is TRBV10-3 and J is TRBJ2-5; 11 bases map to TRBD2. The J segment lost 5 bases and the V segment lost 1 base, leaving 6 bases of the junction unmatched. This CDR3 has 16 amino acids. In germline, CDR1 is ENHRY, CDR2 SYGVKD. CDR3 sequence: CAISEWGLAEGETQYF. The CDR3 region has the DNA TGTGCCATCAGTGAGTGGGGACTAGCGGAAGGGGAGACCCAGTACTTC.

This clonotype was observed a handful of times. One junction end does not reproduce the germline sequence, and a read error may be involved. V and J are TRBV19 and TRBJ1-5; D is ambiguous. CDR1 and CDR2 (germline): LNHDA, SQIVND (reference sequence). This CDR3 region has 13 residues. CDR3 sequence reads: CASSIGAHQPQHF. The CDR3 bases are TGTGCCAGTAGTATAGGGGCGCATCAGCCTCAGCATTTT.

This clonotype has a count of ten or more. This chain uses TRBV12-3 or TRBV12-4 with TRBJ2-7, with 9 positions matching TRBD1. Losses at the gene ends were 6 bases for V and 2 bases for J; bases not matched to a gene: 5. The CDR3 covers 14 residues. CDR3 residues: CASSPRDRAYEQYF. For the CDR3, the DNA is TGTGCCAGCAGCCCCCGGGACAGGGCCTACGAGCAGTACTTC.

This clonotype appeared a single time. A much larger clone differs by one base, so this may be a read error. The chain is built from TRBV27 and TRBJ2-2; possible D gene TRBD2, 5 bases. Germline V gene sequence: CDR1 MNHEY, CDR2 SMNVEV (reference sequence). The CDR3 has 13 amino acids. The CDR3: CASSLSPTGELLF. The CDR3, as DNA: TGTGCCAGCAGTTTAAGCCCGACCGGGGAGCTGCTTTTT.

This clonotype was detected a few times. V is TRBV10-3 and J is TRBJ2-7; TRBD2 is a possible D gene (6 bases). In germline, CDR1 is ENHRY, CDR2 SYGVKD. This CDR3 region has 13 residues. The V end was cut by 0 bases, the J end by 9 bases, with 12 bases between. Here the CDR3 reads CAISESVGGPQYF. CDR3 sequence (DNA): TGTGCCATCAGTGAGTCTGTGGGGGGACCGCAGTACTTC.

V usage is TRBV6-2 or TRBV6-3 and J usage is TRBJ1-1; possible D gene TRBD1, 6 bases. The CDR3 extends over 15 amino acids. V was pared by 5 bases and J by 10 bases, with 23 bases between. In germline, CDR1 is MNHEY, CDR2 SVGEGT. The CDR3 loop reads CASSGSGHQPFRAFF. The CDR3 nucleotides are TGTGCCAGCAGTGGCTCGGGACACCAGCCCTTCAGAGCTTTCTTT.

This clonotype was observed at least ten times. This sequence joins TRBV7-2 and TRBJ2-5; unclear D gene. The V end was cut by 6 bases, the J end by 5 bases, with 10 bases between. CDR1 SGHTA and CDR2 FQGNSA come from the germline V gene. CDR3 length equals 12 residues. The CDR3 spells CASSPRTETQYF. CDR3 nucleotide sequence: TGTGCCAGCAGTCCCCGCACGGAGACCCAGTACTTC.

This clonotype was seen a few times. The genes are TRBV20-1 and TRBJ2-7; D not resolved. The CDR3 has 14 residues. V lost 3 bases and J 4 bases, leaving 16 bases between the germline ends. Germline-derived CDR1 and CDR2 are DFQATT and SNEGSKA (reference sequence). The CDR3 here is CSARLPLRAYEQYF. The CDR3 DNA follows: TGCAGTGCTAGGCTGCCCCTAAGGGCTTACGAGCAGTACTTC.

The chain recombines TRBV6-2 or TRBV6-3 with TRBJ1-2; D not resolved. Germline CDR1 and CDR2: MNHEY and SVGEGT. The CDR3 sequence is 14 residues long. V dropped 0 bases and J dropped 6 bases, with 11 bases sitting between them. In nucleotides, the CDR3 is TGTGCCAGCAGTTACTCCCCCAGGATCGATGGCTACACCTTC. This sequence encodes CASSYSPRIDGYTF.

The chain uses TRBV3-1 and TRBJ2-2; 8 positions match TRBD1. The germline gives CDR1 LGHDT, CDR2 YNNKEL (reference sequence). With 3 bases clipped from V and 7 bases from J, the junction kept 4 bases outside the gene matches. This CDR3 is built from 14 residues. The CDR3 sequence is CASSHSGGDGELFF. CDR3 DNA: TGTGCCAGCAGCCATTCAGGGGGCGACGGGGAGCTGTTTTTT.

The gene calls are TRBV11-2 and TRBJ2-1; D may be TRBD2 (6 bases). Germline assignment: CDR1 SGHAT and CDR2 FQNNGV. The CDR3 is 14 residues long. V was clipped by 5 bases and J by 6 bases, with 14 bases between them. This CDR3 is CASSTGDSLNEQFF. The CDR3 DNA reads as TGTGCCAGCAGCACCGGGGACTCCCTCAATGAGCAGTTCTTC.

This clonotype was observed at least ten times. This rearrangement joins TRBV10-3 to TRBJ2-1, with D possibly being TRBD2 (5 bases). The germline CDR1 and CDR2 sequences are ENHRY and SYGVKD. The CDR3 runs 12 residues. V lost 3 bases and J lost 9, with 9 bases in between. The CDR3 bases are TGTGCCATCAGTGAACTAGTTGGTGAGCAGTTCTTC. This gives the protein CAISELVGEQFF.

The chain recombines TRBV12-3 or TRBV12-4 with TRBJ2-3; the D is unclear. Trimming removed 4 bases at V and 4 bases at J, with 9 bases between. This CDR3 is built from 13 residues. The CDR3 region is CASSSLWADTQYF. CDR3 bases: TGTGCCAGCAGTTCTCTATGGGCAGATACGCAGTATTTT.

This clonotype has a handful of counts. The CDR3 DNA reads as TGTGCCACCAGCAGATTACAGGGGGCTGGGGCCAACGTCCTGACTTTC. It codes for CATSRLQGAGANVLTF. V is TRBV15 and J is TRBJ2-6, with 8 bases fitting TRBD1. There are 16 residues in the CDR3. Trimming at V came to 2 bases and at J to 2 bases, leaving 2 bases not matched to a gene. Germline V lookup: CDR1 LNHNV, CDR2 YYDKDF (reference sequence).

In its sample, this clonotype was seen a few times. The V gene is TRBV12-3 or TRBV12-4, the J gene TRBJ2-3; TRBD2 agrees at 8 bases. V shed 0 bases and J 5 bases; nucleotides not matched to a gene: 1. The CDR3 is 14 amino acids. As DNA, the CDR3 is TGTGCCAGCAGTTTAGCGGGGACTAGAGATACGCAGTATTTT. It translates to CASSLAGTRDTQYF.

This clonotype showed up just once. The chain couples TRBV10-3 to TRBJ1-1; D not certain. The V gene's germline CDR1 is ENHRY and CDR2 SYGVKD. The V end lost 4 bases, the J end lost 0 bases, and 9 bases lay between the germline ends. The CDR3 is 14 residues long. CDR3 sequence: CAISVNALNTEAFF. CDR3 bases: TGTGCCATCAGTGTAAACGCCTTGAACACTGAAGCTTTCTTT.

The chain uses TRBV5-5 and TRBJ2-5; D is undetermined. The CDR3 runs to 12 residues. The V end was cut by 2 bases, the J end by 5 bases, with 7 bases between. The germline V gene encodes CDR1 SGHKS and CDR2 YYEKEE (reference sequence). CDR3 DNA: TGTGCCAGCAGCTTAAATTGGGAGACCCAGTACTTC. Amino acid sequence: CASSLNWETQYF.

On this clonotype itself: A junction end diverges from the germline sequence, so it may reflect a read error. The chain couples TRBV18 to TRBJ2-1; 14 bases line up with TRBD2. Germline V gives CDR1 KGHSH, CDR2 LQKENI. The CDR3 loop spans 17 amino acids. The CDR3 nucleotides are TGTGCCTGCTCTCCTGGACTAGCGGGGGGCCCTCTGGGTGAGCAGTTCTTC. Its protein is CACSPGLAGGPLGEQFF.

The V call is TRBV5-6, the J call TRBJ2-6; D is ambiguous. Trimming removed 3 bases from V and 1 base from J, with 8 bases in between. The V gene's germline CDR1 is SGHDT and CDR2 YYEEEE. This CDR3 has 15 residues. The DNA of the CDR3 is TGTGCCAGCAGCTACGACTTGTCTGGGGCCAACGTCCTGACTTTC. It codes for CASSYDLSGANVLTF.

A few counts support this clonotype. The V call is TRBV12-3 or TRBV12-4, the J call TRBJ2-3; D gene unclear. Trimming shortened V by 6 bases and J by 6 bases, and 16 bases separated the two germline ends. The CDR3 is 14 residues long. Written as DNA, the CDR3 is TGTGCCAGCAGGCTAACTTCCTCCGTGGATACGCAGTATTTT. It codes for CASRLTSSVDTQYF.

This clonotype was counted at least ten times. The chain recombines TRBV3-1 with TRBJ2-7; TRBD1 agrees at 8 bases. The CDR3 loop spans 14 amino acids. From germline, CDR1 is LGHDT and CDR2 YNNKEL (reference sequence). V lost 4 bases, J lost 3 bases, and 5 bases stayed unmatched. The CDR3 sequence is CASSPSGTGYEQYF. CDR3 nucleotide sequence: TGTGCCAGCAGCCCGTCCGGGACAGGCTACGAGCAGTACTTC.

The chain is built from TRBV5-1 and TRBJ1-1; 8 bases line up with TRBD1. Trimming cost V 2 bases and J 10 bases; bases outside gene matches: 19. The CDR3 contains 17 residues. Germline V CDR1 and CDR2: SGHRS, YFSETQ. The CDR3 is CASSFGNLIGQGESAFF. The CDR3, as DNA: TGCGCCAGCAGCTTCGGAAATTTGATCGGACAGGGTGAGTCAGCTTTCTTT. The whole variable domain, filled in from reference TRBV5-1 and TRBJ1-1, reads KAGVTQTPRYLIKTRGQQVTLSCSPISGHRSVSWYQQTPGQGLQFLFEYFSETQRNKGNFPGRFSGRQFSNSRSEMNVSTLELGDSALYLCASSFGNLIGQGESAFFGQGTRLTVV.

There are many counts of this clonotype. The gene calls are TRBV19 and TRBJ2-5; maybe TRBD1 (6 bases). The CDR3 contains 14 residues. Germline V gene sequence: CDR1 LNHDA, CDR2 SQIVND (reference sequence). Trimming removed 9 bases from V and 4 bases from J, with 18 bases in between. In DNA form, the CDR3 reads TGTGCCAGCGTCGGGTGGGGGCAAGGAGAGACCCAGTACTTC. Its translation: CASVGWGQGETQYF.

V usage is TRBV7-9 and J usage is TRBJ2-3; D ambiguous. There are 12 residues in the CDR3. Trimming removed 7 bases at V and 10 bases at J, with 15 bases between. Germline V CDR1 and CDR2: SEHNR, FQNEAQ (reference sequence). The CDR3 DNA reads TGTGCCAGCACATCTTCATGCACACCGCAGTATTTT. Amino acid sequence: CASTSSCTPQYF. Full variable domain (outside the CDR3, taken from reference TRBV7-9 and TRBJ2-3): DTGVSQNPRHKITKRGQNVTFRCDPISEHNRLYWYRQTLGQGPEFLTYFQNEAQLEKSRLLSDRFSAERPKGSFSTLEIQRTEQGDSAMYLCASTSSCTPQYFGPGTRLTVL.

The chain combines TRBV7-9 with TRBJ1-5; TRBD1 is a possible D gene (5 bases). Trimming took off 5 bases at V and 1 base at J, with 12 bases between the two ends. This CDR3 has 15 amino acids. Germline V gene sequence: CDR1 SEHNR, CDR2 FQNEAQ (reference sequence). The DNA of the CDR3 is TGTGCCAGCAGCCCAATCGGGACCAGCAATCAGCCCCAGCATTTT. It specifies CASSPIGTSNQPQHF.

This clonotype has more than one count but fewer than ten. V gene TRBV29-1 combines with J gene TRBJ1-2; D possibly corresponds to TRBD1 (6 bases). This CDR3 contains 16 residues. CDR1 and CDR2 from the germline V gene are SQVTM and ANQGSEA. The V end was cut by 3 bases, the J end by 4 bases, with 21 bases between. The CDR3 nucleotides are TGCAGCGTTGAGGGTCAGACTTCCCTAGGGGGCTATGGCTACACCTTC. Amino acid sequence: CSVEGQTSLGGYGYTF.

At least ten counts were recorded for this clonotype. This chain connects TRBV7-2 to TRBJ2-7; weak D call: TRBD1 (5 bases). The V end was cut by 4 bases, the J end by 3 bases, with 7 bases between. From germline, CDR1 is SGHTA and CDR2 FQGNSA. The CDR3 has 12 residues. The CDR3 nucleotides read TGTGCCAGCAGCTCGACAGACTACGAGCAGTACTTC. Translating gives CASSSTDYEQYF.